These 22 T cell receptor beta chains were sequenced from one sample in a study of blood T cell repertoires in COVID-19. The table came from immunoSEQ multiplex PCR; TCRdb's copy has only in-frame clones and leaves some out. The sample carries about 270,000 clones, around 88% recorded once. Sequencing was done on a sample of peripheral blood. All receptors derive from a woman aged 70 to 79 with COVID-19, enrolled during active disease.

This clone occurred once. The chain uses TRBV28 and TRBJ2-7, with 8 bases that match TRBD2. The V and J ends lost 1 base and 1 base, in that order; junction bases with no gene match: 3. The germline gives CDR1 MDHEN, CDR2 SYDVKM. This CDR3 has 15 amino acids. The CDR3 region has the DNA TGTGCCAGCAGTTTATTCCCGGGGGGGTCCTACGAGCAGTACTTC. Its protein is CASSLFPGGSYEQYF.

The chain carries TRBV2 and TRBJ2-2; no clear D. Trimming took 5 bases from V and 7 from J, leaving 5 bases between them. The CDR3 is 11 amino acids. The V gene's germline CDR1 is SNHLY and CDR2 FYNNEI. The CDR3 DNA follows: TGTGCCAGCAGTTCAGACGGGGAGCTGTTTTTT. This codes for CASSSDGELFF.

The CDR3 here is CATGRDMNTEAFF. CDR3 in DNA: TGTGCCACAGGACGGGACATGAACACTGAAGCTTTCTTT. The rearrangement links TRBV12-3 or TRBV12-4 to TRBJ1-1, with a tentative D call TRBD1 (6 bases). This CDR3 region has 13 residues. V gave up 10 bases and J gave up 0 bases, with 12 bases separating them.

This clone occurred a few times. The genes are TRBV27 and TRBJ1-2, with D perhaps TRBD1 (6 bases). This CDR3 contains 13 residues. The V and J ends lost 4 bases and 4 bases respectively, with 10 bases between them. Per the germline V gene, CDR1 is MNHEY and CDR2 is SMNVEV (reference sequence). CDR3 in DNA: TGTGCCAGCAGTTCCACAGGGACCTATGGCTACACCTTC. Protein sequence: CASSSTGTYGYTF.

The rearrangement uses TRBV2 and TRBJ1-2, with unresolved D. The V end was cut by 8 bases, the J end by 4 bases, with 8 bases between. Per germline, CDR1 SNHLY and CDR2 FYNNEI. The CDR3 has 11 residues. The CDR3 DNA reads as TGTGCCAGCGAGTCCCCCTATGGCTACACCTTC. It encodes CASESPYGYTF.

CDR3 region: CASSHFPVPAGTETQYF. The DNA of the CDR3 is TGTGCCAGCAGCCACTTTCCGGTGCCAGCGGGGACTGAGACCCAGTACTTC. The chain has TRBV11-2 and TRBJ2-5, with 7 nucleotides matching TRBD2. In germline, CDR1 is SGHAT, CDR2 FQNNGV. The CDR3 has 17 residues. V shed 5 bases and J 5 bases; nucleotides not matched to a gene: 17.

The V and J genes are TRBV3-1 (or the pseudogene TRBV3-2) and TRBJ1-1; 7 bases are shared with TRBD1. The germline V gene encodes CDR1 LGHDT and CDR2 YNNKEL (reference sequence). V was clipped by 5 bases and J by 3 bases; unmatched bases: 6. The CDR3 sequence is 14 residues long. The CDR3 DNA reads TGTGCCAGCAGCGTACAGGGGTGGGACACTGAAGCTTTCTTT. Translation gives CASSVQGWDTEAFF.

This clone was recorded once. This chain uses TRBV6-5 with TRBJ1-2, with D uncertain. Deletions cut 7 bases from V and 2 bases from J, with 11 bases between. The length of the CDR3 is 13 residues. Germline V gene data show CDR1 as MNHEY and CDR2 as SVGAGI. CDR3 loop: CASTLRENYGYTF. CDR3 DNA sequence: TGTGCCAGCACCTTGAGGGAGAACTATGGCTACACCTTC.

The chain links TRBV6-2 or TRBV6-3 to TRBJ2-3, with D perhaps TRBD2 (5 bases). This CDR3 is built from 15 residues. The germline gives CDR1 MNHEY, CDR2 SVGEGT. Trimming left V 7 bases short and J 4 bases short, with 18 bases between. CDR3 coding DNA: TGTGCCAGCACCCCCAGCCCCTCTAGCCCAGATACGCAGTATTTT. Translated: CASTPSPSSPDTQYF.

CDR3 sequence: CATSRDRVAGLTGELFF. As DNA, the CDR3 is TGTGCCACCAGCAGAGATAGGGTAGCGGGGCTCACCGGGGAGCTGTTTTTT. V and J are TRBV15 and TRBJ2-2; TRBD2 matches at 8 bases. The CDR3 runs to 17 residues. Germline V gene data show CDR1 as LNHNV and CDR2 as YYDKDF (reference sequence). The V gene end was trimmed by 0 bases and the J gene end by 4 bases; junction bases not matched to a gene: 7.

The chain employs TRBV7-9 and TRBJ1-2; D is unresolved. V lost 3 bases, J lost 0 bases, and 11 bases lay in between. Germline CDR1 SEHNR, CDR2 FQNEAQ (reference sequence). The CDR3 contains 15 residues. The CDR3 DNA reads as TGTGCCAGCAGCTTGGCGGATGTGACTAACTATGGCTACACCTTC. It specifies CASSLADVTNYGYTF.

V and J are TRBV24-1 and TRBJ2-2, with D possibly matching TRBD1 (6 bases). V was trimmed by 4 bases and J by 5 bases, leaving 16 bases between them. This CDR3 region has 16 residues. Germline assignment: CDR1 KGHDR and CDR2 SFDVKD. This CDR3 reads CATSDRDTSVTGELFF. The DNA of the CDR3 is TGTGCCACCAGTGACCGGGACACCTCGGTTACCGGGGAGCTGTTTTTT.

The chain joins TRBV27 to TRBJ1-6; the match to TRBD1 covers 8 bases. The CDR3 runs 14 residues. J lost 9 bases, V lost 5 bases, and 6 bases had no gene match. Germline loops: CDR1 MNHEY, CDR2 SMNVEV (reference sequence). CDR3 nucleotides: TGTGCCAGCAGTGAGACAGGGGAGGGTTCACCCCTCCACTTT. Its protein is CASSETGEGSPLHF.

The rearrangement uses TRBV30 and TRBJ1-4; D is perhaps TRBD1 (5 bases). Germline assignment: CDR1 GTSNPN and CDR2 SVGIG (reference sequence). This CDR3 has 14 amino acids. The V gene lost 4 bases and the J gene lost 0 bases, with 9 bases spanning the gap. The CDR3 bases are TGTGCCTGGAACCCAGGGTCAACTAATGAAAAACTGTTTTTT. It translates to CAWNPGSTNEKLFF.

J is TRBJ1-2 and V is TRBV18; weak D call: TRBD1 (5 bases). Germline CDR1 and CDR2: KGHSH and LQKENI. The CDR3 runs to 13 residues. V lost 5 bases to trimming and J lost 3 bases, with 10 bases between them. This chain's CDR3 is CASSGQGDYGYTF. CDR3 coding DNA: TGTGCCAGCTCAGGCCAGGGCGACTATGGCTACACCTTC.

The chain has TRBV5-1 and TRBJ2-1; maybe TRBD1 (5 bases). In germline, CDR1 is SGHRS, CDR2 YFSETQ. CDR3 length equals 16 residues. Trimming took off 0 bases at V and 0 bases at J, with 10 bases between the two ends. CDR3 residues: CASSLETASSYNEQFF. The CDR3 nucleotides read TGCGCCAGCAGCTTGGAGACAGCGAGCTCCTACAATGAGCAGTTCTTC.

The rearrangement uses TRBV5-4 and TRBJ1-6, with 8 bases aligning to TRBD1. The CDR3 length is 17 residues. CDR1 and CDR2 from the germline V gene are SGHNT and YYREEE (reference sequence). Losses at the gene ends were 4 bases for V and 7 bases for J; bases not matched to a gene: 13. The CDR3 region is CASSRLGVQGANSPLHF. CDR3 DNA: TGTGCCAGCAGCCGCCTGGGAGTGCAGGGGGCGAATTCACCCCTCCACTTT.

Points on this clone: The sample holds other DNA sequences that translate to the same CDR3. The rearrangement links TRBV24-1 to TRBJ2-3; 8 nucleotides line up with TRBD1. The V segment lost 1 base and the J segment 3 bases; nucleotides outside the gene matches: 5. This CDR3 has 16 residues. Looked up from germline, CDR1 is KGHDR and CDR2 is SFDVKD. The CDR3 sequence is CATSDFGQGKTDTQYF. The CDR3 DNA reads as TGTGCCACCAGTGATTTCGGACAGGGAAAGACAGATACGCAGTATTTT.

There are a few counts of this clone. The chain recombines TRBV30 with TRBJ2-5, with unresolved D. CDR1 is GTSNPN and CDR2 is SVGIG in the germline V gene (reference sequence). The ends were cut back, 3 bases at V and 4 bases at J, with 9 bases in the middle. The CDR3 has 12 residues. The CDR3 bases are TGTGCCTGGAGCCGTTCCCCAGAGACCCAGTACTTC. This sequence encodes CAWSRSPETQYF.

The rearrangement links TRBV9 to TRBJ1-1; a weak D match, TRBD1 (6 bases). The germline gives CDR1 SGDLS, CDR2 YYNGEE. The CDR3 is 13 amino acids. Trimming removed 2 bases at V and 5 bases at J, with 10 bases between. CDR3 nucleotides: TGTGCCAGCAGCGTGGAAGGGGGAACTGAAGCTTTCTTT. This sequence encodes CASSVEGGTEAFF. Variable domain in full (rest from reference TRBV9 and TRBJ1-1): DSGVTQTPKHLITATGQRVTLRCSPRSGDLSVYWYQQSLDQGLQFLIQYYNGEERAKGNILERFSAQQFPDLHSELNLSSLELGDSALYFCASSVEGGTEAFFGQGTRLTVV.

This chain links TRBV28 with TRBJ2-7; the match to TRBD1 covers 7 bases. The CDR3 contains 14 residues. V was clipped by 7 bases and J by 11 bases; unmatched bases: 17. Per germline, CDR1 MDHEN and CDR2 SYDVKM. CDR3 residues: CASISNGKGAREYF. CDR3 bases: TGTGCCAGCATCTCTAATGGGAAGGGGGCTCGTGAGTACTTC.

The CDR3 reads CATSDPPGQGANGELFF. DNA for the CDR3: TGTGCCACCAGTGATCCCCCGGGACAGGGGGCCAACGGGGAGCTGTTTTTT. The genes are TRBV24-1 and TRBJ2-2, with 12 bases aligning to TRBD1. After removal of 3 bases from V and 7 bases from J, the junction contained 8 bases not matched to a gene. The CDR3 has 17 amino acids. From germline, CDR1 is KGHDR and CDR2 SFDVKD.